This T cell receptor (beta chain) originates from a study of early T cells in non-severe SARS-CoV-2 infection. Overall study: RNA in bulk from unsorted whole blood was sequenced, and chains were unpaired.

The germline V and J ends were trimmed by 6 bases and 7 bases, with 13 bases remaining between them. The CDR3 consists of 12 residues. Researchers tagged individual cDNA molecules with unique molecular identifiers. TCRdb re-derived calls from the 5' RACE reads in MiXCR, one entry per CDR3 protein. The sample includes roughly 110,000 distinct CDR3 sequences, 11% of them seen just once. This sequence originates from an adult who was a healthcare worker with PCR-confirmed SARS-CoV-2 infection or an uninfected control (not recorded which). The rearrangement links TRBV12-3 or TRBV12-4 to TRBJ2-7; D ambiguous. Sequenced material: whole blood. The CDR3 coding sequence is TGTGCCAGCAGCCCAGCCCCAGTTGAGCAGTACTTC. Protein sequence: CASSPAPVEQYF.